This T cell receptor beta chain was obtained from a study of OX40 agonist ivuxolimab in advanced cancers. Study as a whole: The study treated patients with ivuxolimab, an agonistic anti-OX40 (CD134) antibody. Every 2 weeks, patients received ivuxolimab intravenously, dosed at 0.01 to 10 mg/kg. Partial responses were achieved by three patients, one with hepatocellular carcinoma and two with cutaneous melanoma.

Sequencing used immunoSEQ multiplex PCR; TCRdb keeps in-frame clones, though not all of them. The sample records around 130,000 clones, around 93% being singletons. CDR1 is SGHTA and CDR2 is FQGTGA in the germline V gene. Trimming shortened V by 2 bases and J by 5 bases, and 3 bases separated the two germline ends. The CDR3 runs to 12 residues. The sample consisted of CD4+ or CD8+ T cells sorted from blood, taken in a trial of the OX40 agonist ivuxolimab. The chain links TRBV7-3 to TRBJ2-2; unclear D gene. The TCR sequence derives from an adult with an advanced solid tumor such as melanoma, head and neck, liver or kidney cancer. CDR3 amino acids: CASSLLTGELFF. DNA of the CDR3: TGTGCCAGCAGCTTACTTACCGGGGAGCTGTTTTTT.